The 5 T cell receptor beta chains below were found in one sample sequenced in a study of blood T cells in healthy people across ages. Sample-barcoded 5' priming and a J-beta primer mix drove a second PCR of roughly 7 to 11 cycles. Via MiXCR, TCRdb re-called the 5' RACE reads, giving one row per CDR3 protein. The repertoire includes 700,000 or so distinct CDR3 sequences, over 20% of them detected once, and about 22% sits in the top ten. The sample taken for sequencing was blood. Receptor source: a man between 65 and 85 years old in good health.

The gene calls are TRBV12-3 or TRBV12-4 and TRBJ2-3; 9 bases agree with TRBD1. J gave up 1 base and V 8 bases, and 7 bases lay outside the gene matches. The CDR3 has 15 residues. The CDR3 region is CASGARDRGTDTQYF. The CDR3 bases are TGTGCCAGCGGAGCCCGGGACAGGGGCACAGATACGCAGTATTTT.

This clonotype was seen a handful of times. This chain uses TRBV12-3 or TRBV12-4 with TRBJ1-1, with D possibly TRBD1 on 5 matching bases. V dropped 5 bases and J dropped 7 bases, with 17 bases sitting between them. The CDR3 extends over 14 amino acids. Here the CDR3 reads CASSPRRDGDEAFF. CDR3 DNA sequence: TGTGCCAGCAGTCCAAGAAGGGACGGTGATGAAGCTTTCTTT.

The gene calls are TRBV20-1 and TRBJ2-5, with TRBD1 matching 9 bases. Judging by the DNA end, TRBJ2-7 fits better; the J call may be wrong. The CDR3 is 15 residues long. Germline V gene lookup returns CDR1 DFQATT and CDR2 SNEGSKA (reference sequence). CDR3 loop: CSARGTGQSSYEQYF. CDR3 in DNA: TGCAGTGCTAGGGGGACAGGGCAGAGCTCCTACGAGCAGTACTTC.

The chain carries TRBV6-2 or TRBV6-3 and TRBJ1-2; D unresolved. Deletions cut 6 bases from V and 7 bases from J, with 9 bases between. The CDR3 is 11 residues long. The germline V gene has CDR1 MNHEY and CDR2 SVGEGT. CDR3 in amino acids: CASSRARGYTF. The CDR3, as DNA: TGTGCCAGCAGCCGGGCGCGTGGCTACACCTTC.

This clonotype was detected only a few times. The rearrangement joins TRBV27 to TRBJ1-4; 7 nucleotides match TRBD1. V shed 6 bases, J shed 6 bases, and the junction held 10 bases outside the gene matches. Looked up from germline, CDR1 is MNHEY and CDR2 is SMNVEV (reference sequence). The CDR3 spans 15 residues. Here the CDR3 reads CASRQHRGADEKLFF. As DNA, the CDR3 is TGTGCCAGCAGACAACACAGGGGAGCGGATGAAAAACTGTTTTTT.